Below, 30 T cell receptor beta chains from the same sample are listed, as sequenced in a study of T cells in narcolepsy. Sequenced by immunoSEQ multiplex PCR; TCRdb stores in-frame clones only, minus some. The top ten clones hold 19% of a sample with approximately 2,600 clones, roughly 26% of them seen once. These TCRs are of unknown antigen specificity. Specimen: cultured CD4+ T cells from cerebrospinal fluid. These receptors all come from a human donor with narcolepsy.

The chain joins TRBV7-2 to TRBJ2-3, with 15 bases matching TRBD2. After removal of 5 bases from V and 11 bases from J, the junction contained 8 bases not matched to a gene. The CDR3 runs to 15 residues. Germline CDR1 reads SGHTA; CDR2 reads FQGNSA. CDR3 region: CASSQGTSGGIKQYF. The CDR3 DNA reads TGTGCCAGCAGCCAAGGGACTAGCGGGGGGATTAAGCAGTATTTT.

In DNA form, the CDR3 reads TGTGCCAGCAGTCCCGGGATCTCTGGAGAGACCCAGTACTTC. Translated, it gives CASSPGISGETQYF. The chain couples TRBV27 to TRBJ2-5, with a weak D call TRBD2 (5 bases). CDR3 length: 14 amino acids. Germline CDR1 is MNHEY and CDR2 is SMNVEV (reference sequence). Trimming pared 5 bases from V and 4 bases from J, leaving 14 bases between.

Relative to its sample, this clone is large. The chain couples TRBV14 to TRBJ1-2; D remains ambiguous. The V gene's germline CDR1 is SGHDN and CDR2 FVKESK. The length of the CDR3 is 14 residues. Trimming pared 4 bases from V and 3 bases from J, leaving 12 bases between. CDR3 loop: CASSPGRWDYGYTF. The CDR3 bases are TGTGCCAGCAGCCCCGGCCGGTGGGACTATGGCTACACCTTC. Looking up the rest from reference TRBV14 and TRBJ1-2 gives the full variable domain: EAGVTQFPSHSVIEKGQTVTLRCDPISGHDNLYWYRRVMGKEIKFLLHFVKESKQDESGMPNNRFLAERTGGTYSTLKVQPAELEDSGVYFCASSPGRWDYGYTFGSGTRLTVV.

The V call is TRBV7-9, the J call TRBJ1-2; D is possibly TRBD1 (6 bases). Trimming left V 3 bases short and J 1 base short, with 18 bases between. There are 17 residues in the CDR3. CDR1 and CDR2 (germline): SEHNR, FQNEAQ (reference sequence). The CDR3 is CASSLGINRDLNYGYTF. The CDR3 DNA follows: TGTGCCAGCAGCTTGGGGATCAACAGGGACCTTAACTATGGCTACACCTTC.

Worth noting for this clone: A much larger clone differs from this one at a single base, so this may be a read error. The chain's CDR3 is CASSLVGGHPPHF. The DNA of the CDR3 is TGTGCCAGCAGCTTAGTAGGGGGGCATCCCCCCCACTTT. The chain links TRBV11-2 to TRBJ1-6; the D gene is possibly TRBD1 (6 bases). CDR1 is SGHAT and CDR2 is FQNNGV in the germline V gene. The CDR3 extends over 13 amino acids.

By sample fraction, this clone is medium-sized. V gene TRBV5-1 combines with J gene TRBJ1-2; D may be TRBD1 (6 bases). V lost 5 bases and J 0 bases, leaving 20 bases between the germline ends. The CDR3 is 17 residues long. Germline V gives CDR1 SGHRS, CDR2 YFSETQ. The CDR3 region is CASRIGGESIANYGYTF. For the CDR3, the DNA is TGCGCCAGCAGGATAGGGGGTGAGTCGATAGCTAACTATGGCTACACCTTC.

This clone ranks as medium-sized. The chain links TRBV29-1 to TRBJ1-1; maybe TRBD1 (6 bases). Germline values: CDR1 SQVTM, CDR2 ANQGSEA. The CDR3 loop spans 13 amino acids. Trimming removed 5 bases at V and 0 bases at J, with 10 bases between. The CDR3 DNA follows: TGCAGCGTTCTGGACAGCATGAACACTGAAGCTTTCTTT. It translates to CSVLDSMNTEAFF.

This clone has more than one count but fewer than ten. This chain connects TRBV5-5 to TRBJ1-6; D perhaps matches TRBD1 (5 bases). CDR1 SGHKS and CDR2 YYEKEE come from the germline V gene (reference sequence). There are 15 residues in the CDR3. Trimming shortened V by 4 bases and J by 10 bases, and 18 bases separated the two germline ends. This CDR3 reads CASSLVATVLSPLHF. In nucleotides, the CDR3 is TGTGCCAGCAGCCTTGTAGCGACAGTGCTCTCACCCCTCCACTTT.

The chain uses TRBV6-8 and TRBJ2-5; D not certain. The V end was cut by 7 bases, the J end by 3 bases, with 6 bases between. The CDR3 runs to 11 residues. Germline V gene data show CDR1 as MNHGY and CDR2 as SAAAGT. CDR3 nucleotide sequence: TGTGCCAGCACTTTTAAAGAGACCCAGTACTTC. It yields the protein CASTFKETQYF.

This clone showed up just a few times. The V call is TRBV7-9, the J call TRBJ1-2, with 10 bases identical to TRBD1. In germline, CDR1 is SEHNR, CDR2 FQNEAQ (reference sequence). The CDR3 totals 16 residues. Losses at the gene ends were 3 bases for V and 2 bases for J; bases not matched to a gene: 6. The CDR3 nucleotides are TGTGCCAGCAGCTTGTCTTGGGACAGGGGAAACTATGGCTACACCTTC. It specifies CASSLSWDRGNYGYTF. Full variable domain (remainder filled in from reference TRBV7-9 and TRBJ1-2): DTGVSQNPRHKITKRGQNVTFRCDPISEHNRLYWYRQTLGQGPEFLTYFQNEAQLEKSRLLSDRFSAERPKGSFSTLEIQRTEQGDSAMYLCASSLSWDRGNYGYTFGSGTRLTVV.

V usage is TRBV5-6 and J usage is TRBJ2-2; TRBD1 is a possible D gene (6 bases). Germline CDR1 SGHDT, CDR2 YYEEEE. CDR3 length: 16 residues. V shed 1 base and J shed 9 bases, with 19 bases lying between them. This chain's CDR3 is CASSLRGRGRTWELFF. In DNA, the CDR3 is TGTGCCAGCAGCTTGAGGGGGAGAGGGAGAACCTGGGAGCTGTTTTTT.

V is TRBV11-3 and J is TRBJ2-7; D is unresolved. The germline V and J ends were trimmed by 1 base and 8 bases, with 15 bases remaining between them. The length of the CDR3 is 14 residues. Germline loops: CDR1 SGHNT, CDR2 YENEEA. CDR3 region: CASSLGHRDEKQYF. CDR3 nucleotide sequence: TGTGCCAGCAGCTTAGGGCACAGAGATGAGAAGCAGTACTTC.

By share, this clone ranks as large (0.1 to 1%). The V call is TRBV30, the J call TRBJ1-1, with 7 bases matching TRBD1. V shed 5 bases and J 0 bases; nucleotides not matched to a gene: 6. Germline V lookup: CDR1 GTSNPN, CDR2 SVGIG (reference sequence). The CDR3 runs to 14 residues. The CDR3 sequence is CAWSLGTVNTEAFF. The CDR3 coding sequence is TGTGCCTGGTCCCTCGGGACAGTGAACACTGAAGCTTTCTTT. Together with reference TRBV30 and TRBJ1-1, the CDR3 gives the full variable domain: SQTIHQWPATLVQPVGSPLSLECTVEGTSNPNLYWYRQAAGRGLQLLFYSVGIGQISSEVPQNLSASRPQDRQFILSSKKLLLSDSGFYLCAWSLGTVNTEAFFGQGTRLTVV.

The table lists this clone with a few counts. The chain couples TRBV7-9 to TRBJ2-7; D is unresolved. In germline, CDR1 is SEHNR, CDR2 FQNEAQ (reference sequence). Trimming removed 5 bases at V and 3 bases at J, with 17 bases between. The CDR3 length is 15 residues. This chain's CDR3 is CASSTGALFGYEQYF. The CDR3, as DNA: TGTGCCAGCAGCACCGGTGCCCTCTTCGGCTACGAGCAGTACTTC.

This rearrangement joins TRBV7-9 to TRBJ1-5; no definite D call. The CDR3 sequence is 13 residues long. V gave up 3 bases and J gave up 3 bases, with 6 bases separating them. Germline assignment: CDR1 SEHNR and CDR2 FQNEAQ (reference sequence). The CDR3: CASSLLANQPQHF. CDR3 DNA sequence: TGTGCCAGCAGCTTGTTGGCCAATCAGCCCCAGCATTTT.

Notes on this clone: At one end the junction does not follow the germline gene, possibly because of a read error. The chain has TRBV29-1 and TRBJ1-5; D is unclear. CDR1 is SQVTM, CDR2 ANQGSEA, per germline. This CDR3 is 14 amino acids long. The CDR3 sequence is CRVGECRTNQPQHF. The CDR3, as DNA: TGCAGGGTTGGAGAATGTCGCACCAATCAGCCCCAGCATTTT.

This sequence joins TRBV6-1 and TRBJ2-5; perhaps TRBD2 as D (7 bases). Germline CDR1 and CDR2: MNHNS and SASEGT. Trimming took 0 bases from V and 4 from J, leaving 12 bases between them. CDR3 length: 15 residues. The CDR3: CASSEAGGQGETQYF. The CDR3, as DNA: TGTGCCAGCAGTGAAGCGGGGGGGCAGGGAGAGACCCAGTACTTC.

This clone was seen a handful of times. The rearrangement joins TRBV7-3 to TRBJ2-7; TRBD2 is a possible D gene (6 bases). CDR1 is SGHTA, CDR2 FQGTGA, per germline. V lost 3 bases and J 6 bases, leaving 15 bases between the germline ends. This CDR3 has 14 residues. This CDR3 reads CASSFVRGGGEQYF. The DNA for the CDR3 is TGTGCCAGCAGCTTCGTACGTGGGGGAGGCGAGCAGTACTTC.

This clone was counted a few times. This chain links TRBV7-3 with TRBJ1-4, with D perhaps TRBD1 (5 bases). The germline V and J ends were trimmed by 5 bases and 7 bases, with 20 bases remaining between them. The V gene's germline CDR1 is SGHTA and CDR2 FQGTGA. CDR3 length equals 16 residues. CDR3 nucleotides: TGTGCCAGCAGCCCAGGAGTTGGGGCGCCGGGTGAAAAACTGTTTTTT. This translates into CASSPGVGAPGEKLFF.

CDR3 region: CASSDRGGSGETQYF. The CDR3 DNA sequence: TGTGCCAGCAGCGACCGTGGGGGTAGCGGAGAGACCCAGTACTTC. The V and J genes are TRBV7-9 and TRBJ2-5; TRBD2 might be the D (6 bases). The V end lost 5 bases, the J end lost 4 bases, and 17 bases lay between the germline ends. CDR1 is SEHNR, CDR2 FQNEAQ, per germline (reference sequence). The CDR3 runs to 15 residues.

The chain recombines TRBV28 with TRBJ1-6; D is unclear. Germline V gene lookup returns CDR1 MDHEN and CDR2 SYDVKM. The CDR3 is made up of 12 amino acids. The V end lost 6 bases, the J end lost 8 bases, and 8 bases lay between the germline ends. Written as DNA, the CDR3 is TGTGCCAGCAGCGTAGGCGATTCACCCCTCCACTTT. Its translation is CASSVGDSPLHF.

The chain couples TRBV29-1 to TRBJ2-7; D is unclear. Germline CDR1 SQVTM, CDR2 ANQGSEA. The CDR3 runs to 12 residues. V was trimmed by 4 bases and J by 2 bases, leaving 9 bases between them. CDR3 coding DNA: TGCAGCGTTGGGCTAACGGCCTACGAGCAGTACTTC. This gives the protein CSVGLTAYEQYF.

This clone was counted only a few times. This chain joins TRBV7-2 and TRBJ2-1; D is unresolved. The CDR3 runs 11 residues. Germline lookup yields CDR1 SGHTA and CDR2 FQGNSA. Trimming removed 2 bases from V and 8 bases from J, with 4 bases in between. DNA for the CDR3: TGTGCCAGCAGCTTATCCTATGAGCAGTTCTTC. Its protein is CASSLSYEQFF.

This clone rates as medium-sized (0.01 to 0.1%). The J gene is TRBJ2-7, the V gene TRBV11-3; D uncertain. With 3 bases removed from V and 7 bases from J, the gap between germline ends came to 13 bases. The CDR3 extends over 13 amino acids. Germline V gene lookup returns CDR1 SGHNT and CDR2 YENEEA. CDR3 in amino acids: CASSFQLDGEQYF. CDR3 coding DNA: TGTGCCAGCAGCTTCCAATTGGACGGGGAGCAGTACTTC.

The rearrangement uses TRBV7-9 and TRBJ2-3; tentatively, D is TRBD1 (6 bases). Per the germline V gene, CDR1 is SEHNR and CDR2 is FQNEAQ (reference sequence). The CDR3 extends over 13 amino acids. Trimming shortened V by 5 bases and J by 5 bases, and 11 bases separated the two germline ends. The CDR3 sequence is CASSTRGGDTQYF. In DNA, the CDR3 is TGTGCCAGCAGCACTAGAGGGGGAGATACGCAGTATTTT.

This clone is categorized as large. Other nucleotide sequences from this sample produce the same CDR3. This chain joins TRBV30 and TRBJ1-1; 10 bases match TRBD1. This CDR3 has 14 amino acids. V gave up 1 base and J gave up 5 bases; unmatched junction bases: 4. Germline V gives CDR1 GTSNPN, CDR2 SVGIG (reference sequence). CDR3 sequence (DNA): TGTGCCTGGAGTGGACAGGGGGCAGGAACTGAAGCTTTCTTT. Amino acid sequence: CAWSGQGAGTEAFF.

J is TRBJ1-3 and V is TRBV7-6; D call uncertain. Germline assignment: CDR1 SGHVS and CDR2 FNYEAQ. The V and J ends lost 5 bases and 0 bases respectively, with 8 bases between them. This CDR3 comprises 14 residues. The CDR3 spells CASSLTDSGNTIYF. The CDR3 DNA follows: TGTGCCAGCAGCCTCACAGACTCTGGAAACACCATATATTTT. The complete variable domain, with remaining parts taken from reference TRBV7-6 and TRBJ1-3, reads GAGVSQSPRYKVTKRGQDVALRCDPISGHVSLYWYRQALGQGPEFLTYFNYEAQQDKSGLPNDRFSAERPEGSISTLTIQRTEQRDSAMYRCASSLTDSGNTIYFGEGSWLTVV.

A note on this clone: One base separates it from a far larger clone, so it is likely a read error. The identical CDR3 is also encoded by other nucleotide sequences in the sample. V usage is TRBV29-1 and J usage is TRBJ1-2; D is unresolved. V was cut by 2 bases and J by 4 bases, with 14 bases left in between. CDR3 size: 14 residues. Germline V gives CDR1 SQVTM, CDR2 ANQGSEA. The CDR3 loop reads CSVEMAGAGYGYTF. The CDR3 coding sequence is TGCAGCGTTGAAATGGCCGGTGCTGGCTATGGCTACACCTTC.

This rearrangement joins TRBV11-2 to TRBJ2-5, with D unclear. The CDR3 sequence is 14 residues long. V lost 1 base to trimming and J lost 2 bases, with 8 bases between them. Germline V gene sequence: CDR1 SGHAT, CDR2 FQNNGV. CDR3 in DNA: TGTGCCAGCAGCTTAGCGCCTCGACAAGAGACCCAGTACTTC. It specifies CASSLAPRQETQYF.

This chain links TRBV28 with TRBJ2-7, with 7 nucleotides matching TRBD1. From germline, CDR1 is MDHEN and CDR2 SYDVKM. Trimming at V came to 6 bases and at J to 5 bases, leaving 13 bases not matched to a gene. The CDR3 is 15 residues long. CDR3 residues: CASRTRQGSSHEQYF. The CDR3 nucleotides read TGTGCCAGCAGGACGCGACAGGGATCTTCCCACGAGCAGTACTTC. Variable domain in full (rest from reference TRBV28 and TRBJ2-7): DVKVTQSSRYLVKRTGEKVFLECVQDMDHENMFWYRQDPGLGLRLIYFSYDVKMKEKGDIPEGYSVSREKKERFSLILESASTNQTSMYLCASRTRQGSSHEQYFGPGTRLTVT.